The present T cell receptor (beta chain) was sequenced within a study of shared T cell receptors in the human thymus. Germline CDR1 is MNHNS and CDR2 is SASEGT. CDR3 length equals 12 residues. The V end lost 4 bases, the J end lost 5 bases, and 9 bases lay between the germline ends. The protocol was immunoSEQ multiplex PCR, while the TCRdb copy is restricted to in-frame clones and leaves out a portion. The sample records 600,000 to 900,000 clones, 80% to 90% being singletons. These same data were also listed under a study on human thymus T cells.

The clonotype was recovered from a girl under three years old with a congenital heart defect. The V gene is TRBV6-1, the J gene TRBJ2-7; D is possibly TRBD2 (6 bases). The sample comprised thymocytes. In DNA, the CDR3 is TGTGCCAGCAGTGTTAGGGAGGACGAGCAGTACTTC. Protein: CASSVREDEQYF.